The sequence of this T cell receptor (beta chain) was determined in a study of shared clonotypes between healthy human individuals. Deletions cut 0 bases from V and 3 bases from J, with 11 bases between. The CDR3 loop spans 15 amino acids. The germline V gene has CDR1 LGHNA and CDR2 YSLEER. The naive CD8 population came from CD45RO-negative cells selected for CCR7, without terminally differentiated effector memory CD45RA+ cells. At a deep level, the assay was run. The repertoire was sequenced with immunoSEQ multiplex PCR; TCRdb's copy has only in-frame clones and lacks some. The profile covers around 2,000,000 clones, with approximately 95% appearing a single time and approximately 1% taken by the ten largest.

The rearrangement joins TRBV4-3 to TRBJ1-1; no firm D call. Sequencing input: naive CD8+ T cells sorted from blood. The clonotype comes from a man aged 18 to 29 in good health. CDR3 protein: CASSQDWEGDTEAFF. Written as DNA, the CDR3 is TGCGCCAGCAGCCAAGATTGGGAGGGAGACACTGAAGCTTTCTTT.